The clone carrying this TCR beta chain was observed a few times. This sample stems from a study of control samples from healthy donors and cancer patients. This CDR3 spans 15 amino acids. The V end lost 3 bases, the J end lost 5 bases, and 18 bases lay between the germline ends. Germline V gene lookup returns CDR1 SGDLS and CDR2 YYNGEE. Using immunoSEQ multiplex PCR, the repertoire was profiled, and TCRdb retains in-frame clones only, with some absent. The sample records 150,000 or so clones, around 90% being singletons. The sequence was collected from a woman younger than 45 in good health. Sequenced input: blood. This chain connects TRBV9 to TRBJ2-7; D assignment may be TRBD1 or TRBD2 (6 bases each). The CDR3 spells CASSAEGGLGDEQYF. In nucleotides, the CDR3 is TGTGCCAGCAGCGCTGAGGGGGGTTTAGGGGACGAGCAGTACTTC.